These 4 T cell receptor beta chains share one sample of origin, sequenced in a study of OX40 agonist ivuxolimab in advanced cancers. Clones were sequenced by immunoSEQ multiplex PCR, and TCRdb holds only the in-frame ones, with some missing. Of roughly 60,000 clones in the sample, 84% are singletons; the top ten hold 4.6%. Source: CD4+ or CD8+ T cells sorted from blood, taken in a trial of the OX40 agonist ivuxolimab. The receptors originated from an adult with an advanced solid tumor such as melanoma, head and neck, liver or kidney cancer.

V gene TRBV28 combines with J gene TRBJ1-6; 11 bases are shared with TRBD1. The CDR3 is made up of 16 amino acids. Losses at the gene ends were 3 bases for V and 8 bases for J; bases not matched to a gene: 6. The germline V gene has CDR1 MDHEN and CDR2 SYDVKM. CDR3 loop: CASSLIPGQGDSPLHF. The CDR3 DNA follows: TGTGCCAGCAGTTTGATCCCGGGACAGGGGGATTCACCCCTCCACTTT.

This chain uses TRBV7-3 with TRBJ1-2; D might be TRBD1 (5 bases). The CDR3 extends over 15 amino acids. Trimming pared 4 bases from V and 5 bases from J, leaving 17 bases between. Looked up from germline, CDR1 is SGHTA and CDR2 is FQGTGA. The CDR3 bases are TGTGCCAGCAGCTCTGAATCCGGGACGGATTATGGCTACACCTTC. Protein sequence: CASSSESGTDYGYTF. Variable domain in full (rest from reference TRBV7-3 and TRBJ1-2): GAGVSQTPSNKVTEKGKYVELRCDPISGHTALYWYRQSLGQGPEFLIYFQGTGAADDSGLPNDRFFAVRPEGSVSTLKIQRTERGDSAVYLCASSSESGTDYGYTFGSGTRLTVV.

V is TRBV18 and J is TRBJ2-5, with unresolved D. This CDR3 has 13 amino acids. Germline V CDR1 and CDR2: KGHSH, LQKENI. With 3 bases removed from V and 0 bases from J, the gap between germline ends came to 5 bases. The CDR3 reads CASSPENQETQYF. CDR3 coding DNA: TGTGCCAGCTCACCGGAAAACCAAGAGACCCAGTACTTC.

The chain recombines TRBV19 with TRBJ1-4; 8 nucleotides match TRBD1. The V gene's germline CDR1 is LNHDA and CDR2 SQIVND (reference sequence). V gave up 3 bases and J gave up 4 bases; unmatched junction bases: 7. There are 16 residues in the CDR3. The CDR3 is CASSMDRDRSNEKLFF. The CDR3 DNA is TGTGCCAGTAGTATGGACCGGGACAGGAGTAATGAAAAACTGTTTTTT.